The source of this T cell receptor (beta chain) is a study of blood T cell repertoires in COVID-19. Overall study: The United States, Italy and Spain provided the acute and convalescent COVID-19 samples. From T cells, B-cell-depleted T cells, or PBMCs came the material, which was cDNA or gDNA.

In the original processing: Scientists estimated how many nucleated cells there were by amplifying reference gene primers. Some clones are missing from TCRdb's copy, which holds only in-frame ones; the method was immunoSEQ multiplex PCR. V and J calls and clone size are as listed in that table; D and trimming were resolved from the DNA. The sample has a few hundred thousand clones, roughly 80% seen once; the top ten hold roughly a tenth. Trimming removed 3 bases at V and 7 bases at J, with 12 bases between. This CDR3 spans 14 amino acids. Per germline, CDR1 KGHSH and CDR2 LQKENI. The receptor was derived from a woman aged 80 or over with acute or convalescent COVID-19. This chain uses TRBV18 with TRBJ1-4; D may be TRBD1 (6 bases). Source material: peripheral blood. Here the CDR3 DNA reads TGTGCCAGCTCACCGTCGGACAGAGTTGAAAAACTGTTTTTT. Translation: CASSPSDRVEKLFF.